This paragraph covers one T cell receptor (beta chain) sequence. Russia was home to the donors, healthy Caucasian individuals aged roughly 6 to 90. Every donor contributed roughly 11 milliliters of peripheral blood by blood draw. PBMCs were isolated at a quantity of at least 6.5 million per sample. This specimen comes from a study of blood T cells in healthy people across ages. The germline V gene has CDR1 SGHDT and CDR2 YYEEEE. This CDR3 comprises 16 residues. V was trimmed by 0 bases and J by 0 bases, leaving 9 bases between them. Primers used in a second PCR of about 7 to 12 cycles were a sample-barcoded 5' primer and a J-beta primer mix. TCRdb reprocessed the 5' RACE reads with MiXCR, giving one entry per CDR3 protein. Of 550,000 to 600,000 distinct CDR3 sequences in the sample, roughly 28% were seen once.

The gene calls are TRBV5-6 and TRBJ1-4, with D possibly being TRBD1 (6 bases). This sequence was found in a woman in her seventies in good health. Material for sequencing was blood. The CDR3 nucleotides read TGTGCCAGCAGCTTGGCGGGGGCAGCAACTAATGAAAAACTGTTTTTT. This gives the protein CASSLAGAATNEKLFF.